Following are 18 T cell receptor beta chains from one sample sequenced in a study of T cells after yellow fever vaccination. Using its own MiXCR run on the 5' RACE reads, TCRdb lists one record per CDR3 protein. The sample lists about 42,000 distinct CDR3 sequences, more than 6% occurring once. The input for sequencing was PBMCs, either bulk or a sorted T-cell subset (CD4+, CD8+, memory, or dextramer-sorted; not recorded which), taken 45 days after the yellow fever booster vaccination. All receptors come from a man aged 25 to 40 who received the YFV17D yellow fever vaccine.

This clonotype was detected many times. This rearrangement joins TRBV5-1 to TRBJ2-5, with TRBD1 matching 9 bases. Per germline, CDR1 SGHRS and CDR2 YFSETQ. This CDR3 contains 16 residues. V lost 1 base to trimming and J lost 5 bases; unmatched junction nucleotides: 9. DNA of the CDR3: TGCGCCAGCAGCTTGAGAGGGACAGGGTTTCAGGAGACCCAGTACTTC. Its protein is CASSLRGTGFQETQYF.

The rearrangement joins TRBV4-3 to TRBJ2-7, with 8 bases matching TRBD2. Unmatched junction bases numbered 8, after V lost 3 bases and J lost 1 base. Germline V lookup: CDR1 LGHNA, CDR2 YSLEER. The CDR3 runs to 16 residues. CDR3 protein: CASSQGAGVGSYEQYF. CDR3 sequence (DNA): TGCGCCAGCAGCCAGGGAGCGGGAGTCGGTTCCTACGAGCAGTACTTC.

The rearrangement links TRBV27 to TRBJ2-7, with unresolved D. There are 14 residues in the CDR3. Germline V gene lookup returns CDR1 MNHEY and CDR2 SMNVEV (reference sequence). The V and J ends lost 5 bases and 6 bases respectively, with 17 bases between them. The CDR3 protein is CASSLGPFGSEQYF. The CDR3 coding sequence is TGTGCCAGCAGTCTAGGGCCATTCGGGTCCGAGCAGTACTTC.

The table lists this clonotype with many counts. The rearrangement uses TRBV12-3 or TRBV12-4 and TRBJ2-7; either TRBD1 or TRBD2 may supply D (6 bases each). The V end lost 6 bases, the J end lost 5 bases, and 17 bases lay between the germline ends. The length of the CDR3 is 14 residues. The CDR3 here is CASSPGGGVDEQYF. For the CDR3, the DNA is TGTGCCAGCAGCCCCGGAGGGGGAGTGGACGAGCAGTACTTC.

This clonotype was seen more than once but under ten times. The chain carries TRBV4-3 and TRBJ2-6, with D maybe TRBD2 (5 bases). The CDR3 length is 19 residues. V gave up 0 bases and J gave up 0 bases, with 15 bases separating them. Looked up from germline, CDR1 is LGHNA and CDR2 is YSLEER. The CDR3, as DNA: TGCGCCAGCAGCCAAGACGGGATAGGCTACACCTCTGGGGCCAACGTCCTGACTTTC. Protein: CASSQDGIGYTSGANVLTF.

This clonotype was detected ten times or more. The J gene is TRBJ2-7, the V gene TRBV20-1; D uncertain. CDR1 and CDR2 (germline): DFQATT, SNEGSKA (reference sequence). Deletions cut 2 bases from V and 4 bases from J, with 12 bases between. The CDR3 loop spans 13 amino acids. The CDR3 nucleotides are TGCAGTGCTAGATGGAGCAAACAGTACGAGCAGTACTTC. This gives the protein CSARWSKQYEQYF.

This clonotype was picked up a small number of times. This chain joins TRBV4-2 and TRBJ1-1; D is unclear. The V gene lost 0 bases and the J gene lost 5 bases, with 16 bases spanning the gap. CDR1 and CDR2 (germline): LGHNA, YNFKEQ. The CDR3 length is 16 residues. In DNA, the CDR3 is TGTGCCAGCAGCCAAGATGATTCTGCGAGATGGACTGAAGCTTTCTTT. It is translated as CASSQDDSARWTEAFF.

V is TRBV20-1 and J is TRBJ1-4, with a possible D match to TRBD1 (6 bases). CDR3 length equals 14 residues. The germline V and J ends were trimmed by 5 bases and 7 bases, with 17 bases remaining between them. Germline V gene data show CDR1 as DFQATT and CDR2 as SNEGSKA (reference sequence). The CDR3 region has the DNA TGCAGTGCTGGTATAGCGGGAGGGGGTGAAAAACTGTTTTTT. Residues: CSAGIAGGGEKLFF.

This clonotype has a count of ten or more. The J gene is TRBJ2-1, the V gene TRBV15; D unresolved. The CDR3 consists of 13 residues. V dropped 6 bases and J dropped 6 bases, with 12 bases sitting between them. Per germline, CDR1 LNHNV and CDR2 YYDKDF (reference sequence). The CDR3 coding sequence is TGTGCCACCAGTAGGACCGCCACCAATGAGCAGTTCTTC. Translation: CATSRTATNEQFF.

The chain combines TRBV7-3 with TRBJ2-2, with 9 bases identical to TRBD1. This CDR3 is 15 amino acids long. Germline V gives CDR1 SGHTA, CDR2 FQGTGA. V shed 5 bases, J shed 4 bases, and the junction held 5 bases outside the gene matches. The CDR3 sequence is CASSVGQGGTGELFF. For the CDR3, the DNA is TGTGCCAGCAGCGTGGGACAGGGTGGCACCGGGGAGCTGTTTTTT. The full variable domain, with the rest looked up from reference TRBV7-3 and TRBJ2-2, is GAGVSQTPSNKVTEKGKYVELRCDPISGHTALYWYRQSLGQGPEFLIYFQGTGAADDSGLPNDRFFAVRPEGSVSTLKIQRTERGDSAVYLCASSVGQGGTGELFFGEGSRLTVL.

The rearrangement joins TRBV5-4 to TRBJ2-1, with 8 positions matching TRBD2. Germline loops: CDR1 SGHNT, CDR2 YYREEE (reference sequence). CDR3 length: 14 amino acids. V shed 5 bases, J shed 7 bases, and the junction held 8 bases outside the gene matches. The CDR3 DNA reads TGTGCCAGCAGTCTTAGCGGGGTCTGGAATGAGCAGTTCTTC. Its protein product is CASSLSGVWNEQFF.

This clonotype was recorded at least ten times. The chain uses TRBV10-3 and TRBJ2-4, with D possibly matching TRBD1 (6 bases). Germline V lookup: CDR1 ENHRY, CDR2 SYGVKD. Trimming took 0 bases from V and 7 from J, leaving 16 bases between them. CDR3 length: 16 amino acids. CDR3 in amino acids: CAISESVNRALNIQYF. CDR3 nucleotide sequence: TGTGCCATCAGTGAGTCGGTTAACAGGGCTTTGAACATTCAGTACTTC.

This clonotype showed up many times. The rearrangement joins TRBV27 to TRBJ2-7; 8 bases map to TRBD1. In germline, CDR1 is MNHEY, CDR2 SMNVEV (reference sequence). V lost 2 bases and J lost 9; bases outside the gene matches: 6. The CDR3 runs to 13 residues. CDR3 residues: CASSLDDRGPQYF. The CDR3, as DNA: TGTGCCAGCAGTTTAGATGACAGGGGTCCGCAGTACTTC.

In its sample, this clonotype was seen a few times. J is TRBJ2-2 and V is TRBV9; no reliable D call. Trimming stripped 2 bases from V and 4 bases from J, with 12 bases between. This CDR3 has 15 residues. The germline gives CDR1 SGDLS, CDR2 YYNGEE. CDR3: CASSVGDSTTGELFF. CDR3 DNA sequence: TGTGCCAGCAGCGTTGGGGATTCAACCACCGGGGAGCTGTTTTTT.

This clonotype has at least ten counts. This rearrangement joins TRBV4-3 to TRBJ1-1; unclear D gene. Germline-derived CDR1 and CDR2 are LGHNA and YSLEER. The V gene lost 0 bases and the J gene lost 8 bases, with 16 bases spanning the gap. This CDR3 region has 15 residues. The CDR3 bases are TGCGCCAGCAGCCAAGAGCCCGACCTGCCGGGGGAAGCTTTCTTT. Translation: CASSQEPDLPGEAFF.

This rearrangement joins TRBV5-8 to TRBJ2-7; 9 positions match TRBD2. J was trimmed by 1 base and V by 5 bases; bases with no gene match: 7. The CDR3 spans 15 residues. The V gene's germline CDR1 is SGHTS and CDR2 YDEGEE. The CDR3 reads CASRYSGSGSYEQYF. The CDR3 nucleotides are TGTGCCAGCAGGTATAGCGGGAGCGGGTCCTACGAGCAGTACTTC.

Points on this clonotype: A single base separates this from a much larger clone, so it may be a read error. The chain links TRBV12-3 or TRBV12-4 to TRBJ1-1; TRBD1 aligns across 8 bases. J was trimmed by 3 bases and V by 6 bases; bases with no gene match: 9. This CDR3 has 15 residues. CDR3 DNA sequence: TGTGCCAGCAGGGATAAGGACAGGGAGGACACTGAAGCTTTCTTT. It specifies CASRDKDREDTEAFF.

A few counts support this clonotype. The rearrangement uses TRBV5-1 and TRBJ1-2, with D possibly TRBD1 on 5 matching bases. The CDR3 is made up of 13 amino acids. V was shortened by 3 bases and J by 8 bases, with 14 bases between the two germline ends. Germline assignment: CDR1 SGHRS and CDR2 YFSETQ. The chain's CDR3 is CASSWDGAWGYTF. CDR3 DNA sequence: TGCGCCAGCAGCTGGGACGGGGCTTGGGGCTACACCTTC.